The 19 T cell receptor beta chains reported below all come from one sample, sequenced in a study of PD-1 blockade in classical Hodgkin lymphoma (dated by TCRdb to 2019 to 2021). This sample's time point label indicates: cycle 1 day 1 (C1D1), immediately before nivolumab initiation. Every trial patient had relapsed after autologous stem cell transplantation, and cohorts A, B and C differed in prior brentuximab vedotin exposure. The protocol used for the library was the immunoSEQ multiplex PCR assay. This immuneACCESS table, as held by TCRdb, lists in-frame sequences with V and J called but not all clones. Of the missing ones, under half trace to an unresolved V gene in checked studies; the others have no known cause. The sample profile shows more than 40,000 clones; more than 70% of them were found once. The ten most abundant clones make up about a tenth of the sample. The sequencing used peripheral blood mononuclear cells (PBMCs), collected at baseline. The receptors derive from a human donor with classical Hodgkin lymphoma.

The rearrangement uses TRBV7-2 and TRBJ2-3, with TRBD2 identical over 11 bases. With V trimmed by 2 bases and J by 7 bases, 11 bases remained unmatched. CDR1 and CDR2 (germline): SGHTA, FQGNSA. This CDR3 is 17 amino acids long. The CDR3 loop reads CASSLKLAGGPTNTQYF. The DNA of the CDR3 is TGTGCCAGCAGCTTAAAATTAGCGGGGGGGCCGACGAATACGCAGTATTTT. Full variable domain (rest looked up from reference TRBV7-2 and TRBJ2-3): GAGVSQSPSNKVTEKGKDVELRCDPISGHTALYWYRQSLGQGLEFLIYFQGNSAPDKSGLPSDRFSAERTGGSVSTLTIQRTQQEDSAVYLCASSLKLAGGPTNTQYFGPGTRLTVL.

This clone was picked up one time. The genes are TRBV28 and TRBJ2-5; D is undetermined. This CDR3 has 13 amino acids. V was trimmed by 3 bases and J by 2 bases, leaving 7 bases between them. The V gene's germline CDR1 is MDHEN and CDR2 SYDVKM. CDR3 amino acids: CASSLVQQETQYF. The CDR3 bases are TGTGCCAGCAGTTTGGTCCAGCAAGAGACCCAGTACTTC.

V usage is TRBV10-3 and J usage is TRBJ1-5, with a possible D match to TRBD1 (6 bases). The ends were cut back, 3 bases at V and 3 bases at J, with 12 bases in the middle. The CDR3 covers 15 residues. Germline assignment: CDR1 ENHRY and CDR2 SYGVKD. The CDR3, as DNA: TGTGCCATCAGTGAACAGACAGGACCCAATCAGCCCCAGCATTTT. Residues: CAISEQTGPNQPQHF.

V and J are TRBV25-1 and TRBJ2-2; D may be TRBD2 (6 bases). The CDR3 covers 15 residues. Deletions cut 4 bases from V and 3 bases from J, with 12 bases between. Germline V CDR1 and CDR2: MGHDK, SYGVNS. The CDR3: CASSVGGYDTGELFF. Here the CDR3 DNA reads TGTGCCAGCAGTGTTGGGGGGTATGACACCGGGGAGCTGTTTTTT.

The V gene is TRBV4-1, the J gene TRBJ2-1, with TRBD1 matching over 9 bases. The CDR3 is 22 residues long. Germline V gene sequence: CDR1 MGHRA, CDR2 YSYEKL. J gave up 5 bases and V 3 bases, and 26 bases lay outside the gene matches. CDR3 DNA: TGCGCCAGCAGCCATAGATCCTTGGACAGGGGCGCGAGCGGGAAACCGCACAATGAGCAGTTCTTC. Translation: CASSHRSLDRGASGKPHNEQFF.

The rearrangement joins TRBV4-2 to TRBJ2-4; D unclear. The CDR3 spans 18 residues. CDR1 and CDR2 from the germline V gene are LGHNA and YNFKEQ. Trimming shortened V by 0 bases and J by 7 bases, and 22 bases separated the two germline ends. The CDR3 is CASSQDLAPLRPRNIQYF. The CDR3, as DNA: TGTGCCAGCAGCCAAGATTTAGCCCCCTTACGACCGAGGAACATTCAGTACTTC.

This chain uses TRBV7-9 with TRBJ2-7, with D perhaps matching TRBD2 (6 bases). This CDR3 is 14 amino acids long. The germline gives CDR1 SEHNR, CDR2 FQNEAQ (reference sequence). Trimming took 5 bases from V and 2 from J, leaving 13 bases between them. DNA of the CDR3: TGTGCCAGCAGCGCCCGCTCGGGGGCCTACGAGCAGTACTTC. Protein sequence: CASSARSGAYEQYF.

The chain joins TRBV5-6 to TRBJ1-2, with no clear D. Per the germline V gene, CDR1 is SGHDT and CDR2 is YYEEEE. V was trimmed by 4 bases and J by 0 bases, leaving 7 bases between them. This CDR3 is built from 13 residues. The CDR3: CASSEKTNYGYTF. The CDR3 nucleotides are TGTGCCAGCAGCGAGAAGACTAACTATGGCTACACCTTC.

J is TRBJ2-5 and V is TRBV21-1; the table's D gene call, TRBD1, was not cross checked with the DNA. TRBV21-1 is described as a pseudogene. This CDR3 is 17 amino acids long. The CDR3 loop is CASSKEGDSLYQETQYF. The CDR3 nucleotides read TGTGCCAGCAGCAAAGAGGGGGACAGCCTGTACCAAGAGACCCAGTACTTC.

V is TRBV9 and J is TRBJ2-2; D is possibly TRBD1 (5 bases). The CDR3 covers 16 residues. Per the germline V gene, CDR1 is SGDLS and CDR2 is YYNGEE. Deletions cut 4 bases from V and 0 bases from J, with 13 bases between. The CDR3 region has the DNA TGTGCCAGCAGCCGTGTGGGCAGGGCGAACACCGGGGAGCTGTTTTTT. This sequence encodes CASSRVGRANTGELFF.

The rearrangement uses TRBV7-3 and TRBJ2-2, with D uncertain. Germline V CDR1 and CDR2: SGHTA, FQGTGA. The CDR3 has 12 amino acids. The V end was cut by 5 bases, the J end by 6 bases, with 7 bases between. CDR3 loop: CASSQTSGELFF. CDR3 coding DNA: TGTGCCAGCAGCCAGACGTCCGGGGAGCTGTTTTTT.

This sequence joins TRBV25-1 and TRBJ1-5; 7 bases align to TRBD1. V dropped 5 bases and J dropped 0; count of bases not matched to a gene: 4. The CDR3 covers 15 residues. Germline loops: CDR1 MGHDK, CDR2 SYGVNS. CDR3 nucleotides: TGTGCCAGCAGTCCCGGGACAGATAGCAATCAGCCCCAGCATTTT. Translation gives CASSPGTDSNQPQHF. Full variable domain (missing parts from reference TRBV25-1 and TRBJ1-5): EADIYQTPRYLVIGTGKKITLECSQTMGHDKMYWYQQDPGMELHLIHYSYGVNSTEKGDLSSESTVSRIRTEHFPLTLESARPSHTSQYLCASSPGTDSNQPQHFGDGTRLSIL.

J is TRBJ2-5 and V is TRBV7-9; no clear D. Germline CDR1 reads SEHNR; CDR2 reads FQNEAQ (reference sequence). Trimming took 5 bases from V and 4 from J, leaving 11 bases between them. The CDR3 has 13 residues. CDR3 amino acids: CASSPPLGETQYF. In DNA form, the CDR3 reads TGTGCCAGCAGCCCGCCCCTCGGAGAGACCCAGTACTTC.

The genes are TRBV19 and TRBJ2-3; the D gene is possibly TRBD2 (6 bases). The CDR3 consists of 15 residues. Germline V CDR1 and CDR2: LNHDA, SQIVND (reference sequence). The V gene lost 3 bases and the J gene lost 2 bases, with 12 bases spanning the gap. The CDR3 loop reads CASSIPGGDTDTQYF. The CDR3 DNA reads TGTGCCAGTAGTATCCCCGGGGGAGACACAGATACGCAGTATTTT.

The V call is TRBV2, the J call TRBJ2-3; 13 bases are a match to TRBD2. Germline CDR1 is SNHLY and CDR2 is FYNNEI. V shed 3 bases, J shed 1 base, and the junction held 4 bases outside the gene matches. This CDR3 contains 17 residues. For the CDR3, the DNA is TGTGCCAGCAGTGAGATCGGACTAGCGGGGGGCACAGATACGCAGTATTTT. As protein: CASSEIGLAGGTDTQYF.

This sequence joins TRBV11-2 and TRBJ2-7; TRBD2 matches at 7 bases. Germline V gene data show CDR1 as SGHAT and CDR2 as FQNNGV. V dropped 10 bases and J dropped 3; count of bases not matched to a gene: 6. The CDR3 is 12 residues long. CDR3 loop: CATSSGGYEQYF. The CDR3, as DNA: TGTGCCACTTCGTCGGGGGGCTACGAGCAGTACTTC.

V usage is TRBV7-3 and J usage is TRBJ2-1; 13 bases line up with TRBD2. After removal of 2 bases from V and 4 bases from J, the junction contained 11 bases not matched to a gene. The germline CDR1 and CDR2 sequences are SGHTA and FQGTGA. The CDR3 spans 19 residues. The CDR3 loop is CASSLSGTSGVYRYNEQFF. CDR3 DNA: TGTGCCAGCAGCTTATCAGGGACTAGCGGGGTCTACCGTTACAATGAGCAGTTCTTC.

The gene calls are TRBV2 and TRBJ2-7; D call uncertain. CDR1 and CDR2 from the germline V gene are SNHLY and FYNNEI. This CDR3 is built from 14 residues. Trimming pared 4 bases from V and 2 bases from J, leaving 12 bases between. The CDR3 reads CASSVEIYTYEQYF. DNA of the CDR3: TGTGCCAGCAGTGTGGAAATCTATACCTACGAGCAGTACTTC.

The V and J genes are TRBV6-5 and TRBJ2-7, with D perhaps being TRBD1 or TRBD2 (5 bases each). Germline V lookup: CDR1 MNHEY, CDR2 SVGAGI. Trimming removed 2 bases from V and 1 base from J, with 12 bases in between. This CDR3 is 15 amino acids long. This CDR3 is CASSYVSGGSYEQYF. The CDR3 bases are TGTGCCAGCAGTTACGTTTCTGGGGGATCCTACGAGCAGTACTTC.